The 11 T cell receptor beta chains in this list originate from one sample, sequenced in a study of T cell responses to AZD1222 COVID-19 vaccine. Using immunoSEQ multiplex PCR, the repertoire was profiled, and TCRdb retains in-frame clones only, with some absent. The data hold around 130,000 clones, with around 90% observed a single time. This material consisted of peripheral blood, taken 28 days after the second AZD1222 dose. These receptors all come from an adult who received the AZD1222 COVID-19 vaccine.

The chain carries TRBV7-9 and TRBJ2-2; no clear D gene. The CDR3 covers 15 residues. Germline CDR1 is SEHNR and CDR2 is FQNEAQ (reference sequence). The germline V and J ends were trimmed by 3 bases and 5 bases, with 13 bases remaining between them. The CDR3 reads CASSFWTYGTGELFF. The CDR3 nucleotides are TGTGCCAGCAGCTTTTGGACGTACGGGACCGGGGAGCTGTTTTTT.

The V call is TRBV19, the J call TRBJ1-5, with TRBD1 matching 9 bases. The CDR3 has 14 residues. Germline-derived CDR1 and CDR2 are LNHDA and SQIVND (reference sequence). V was pared by 3 bases and J by 7 bases, with 4 bases of the junction left unmatched. CDR3 amino acids: CASSIRDRDQPQHF. CDR3 coding DNA: TGTGCCAGTAGTATTAGGGACAGGGACCAGCCCCAGCATTTT.

The chain joins TRBV12-3 or TRBV12-4 to TRBJ1-4; D unresolved. V was shortened by 5 bases and J by 12 bases, with 10 bases between the two germline ends. There are 11 residues in the CDR3. The CDR3 DNA reads TGTGCCAGCAGTCCCAATAACGAACTGTTTTTT. It encodes CASSPNNELFF.

CDR3 loop: CASTPLYSNQPQHF. The CDR3 DNA follows: TGTGCCAGCACACCCCTCTATAGCAATCAGCCCCAGCATTTT. This chain connects TRBV28 to TRBJ1-5; no clear D gene. CDR3 length: 14 residues. Deletions cut 7 bases from V and 0 bases from J, with 10 bases between. Germline assignment: CDR1 MDHEN and CDR2 SYDVKM.

This clone showed up just once. V usage is TRBV29-1 and J usage is TRBJ1-1; D is unclear. The CDR3 length is 14 residues. Trimming shortened V by 5 bases and J by 0 bases, and 13 bases separated the two germline ends. The germline V gene has CDR1 SQVTM and CDR2 ANQGSEA. In nucleotides, the CDR3 is TGCAGCGTTCACGGGGTTATCATGAACACTGAAGCTTTCTTT. This sequence encodes CSVHGVIMNTEAFF. Using reference TRBV29-1 and TRBJ1-1 for the parts outside the CDR3, the full variable domain is SAVISQKPSRDICQRGTSLTIQCQVDSQVTMMFWYRQQPGQSLTLIATANQGSEATYESGFVIDKFPISRPNLTFSTLTVSNMSPEDSSIYLCSVHGVIMNTEAFFGQGTRLTVV.

This chain connects TRBV6-1 to TRBJ2-7, with D perhaps matching TRBD1 or TRBD2 (6 bases each). CDR1 and CDR2 from the germline V gene are MNHNS and SASEGT. CDR3 length: 15 residues. V lost 1 base and J lost 4, with 14 bases in between. The CDR3 sequence is CASSEGGAGAYEQYF. The DNA for the CDR3 is TGTGCCAGCAGTGAAGGGGGGGCGGGCGCTTACGAGCAGTACTTC.

This sequence joins TRBV3-1 (or the pseudogene TRBV3-2) and TRBJ1-2, with D unclear. The germline CDR1 and CDR2 sequences are LGHDT and YNNKEL (reference sequence). V was pared by 0 bases and J by 8 bases, with 13 bases between. The CDR3 is 14 amino acids. CDR3 in DNA: TGTGCCAGCAGCCAAGACAGACGGTCGCAGGGCTACACCTTC. This sequence encodes CASSQDRRSQGYTF.

In its sample, this clone was seen a few times. This rearrangement joins TRBV7-2 to TRBJ1-2; 7 bases align to TRBD1. Germline CDR1 SGHTA, CDR2 FQGNSA. J lost 7 bases, V lost 1 base, and 3 bases had no gene match. This CDR3 has 13 amino acids. The CDR3 DNA reads as TGTGCCAGCAGCTTAGGACAGGGTTTTGGCTACACCTTC. The encoded protein is CASSLGQGFGYTF.

The chain uses TRBV9 and TRBJ2-3, with TRBD2 matching over 10 bases. The V gene end was trimmed by 1 base and the J gene end by 4 bases; junction bases not matched to a gene: 3. The germline V gene has CDR1 SGDLS and CDR2 YYNGEE. The CDR3 covers 15 residues. The CDR3 is CASSVTSGDPDTQYF. The CDR3 coding sequence is TGTGCCAGCAGCGTAACTAGCGGGGATCCAGATACGCAGTATTTT.

This chain uses TRBV1 with TRBJ2-7; the table's D call of TRBD2 was not tested on the DNA. TRBV1 is termed a pseudogene. The CDR3 extends over 15 amino acids. The CDR3 loop is CTSSHESGGPVEQYF. Written as DNA, the CDR3 is TGCACCAGCAGCCATGAGAGCGGGGGGCCGGTCGAGCAGTACTTC.

A note on this clone: At one of its ends the junction is not consistent with the germline gene, which may arise from a read error. The rearrangement joins TRBV7-8 to TRBJ2-3; no firm D call. CDR1 and CDR2 from the germline V gene are SGHVS and FQNEAQ. The CDR3 has 13 residues. The CDR3 DNA sequence: TGTGCCAGCAACTTAGGGCGGACAGATACGCAGTATTTT. The encoded protein is CASNLGRTDTQYF.